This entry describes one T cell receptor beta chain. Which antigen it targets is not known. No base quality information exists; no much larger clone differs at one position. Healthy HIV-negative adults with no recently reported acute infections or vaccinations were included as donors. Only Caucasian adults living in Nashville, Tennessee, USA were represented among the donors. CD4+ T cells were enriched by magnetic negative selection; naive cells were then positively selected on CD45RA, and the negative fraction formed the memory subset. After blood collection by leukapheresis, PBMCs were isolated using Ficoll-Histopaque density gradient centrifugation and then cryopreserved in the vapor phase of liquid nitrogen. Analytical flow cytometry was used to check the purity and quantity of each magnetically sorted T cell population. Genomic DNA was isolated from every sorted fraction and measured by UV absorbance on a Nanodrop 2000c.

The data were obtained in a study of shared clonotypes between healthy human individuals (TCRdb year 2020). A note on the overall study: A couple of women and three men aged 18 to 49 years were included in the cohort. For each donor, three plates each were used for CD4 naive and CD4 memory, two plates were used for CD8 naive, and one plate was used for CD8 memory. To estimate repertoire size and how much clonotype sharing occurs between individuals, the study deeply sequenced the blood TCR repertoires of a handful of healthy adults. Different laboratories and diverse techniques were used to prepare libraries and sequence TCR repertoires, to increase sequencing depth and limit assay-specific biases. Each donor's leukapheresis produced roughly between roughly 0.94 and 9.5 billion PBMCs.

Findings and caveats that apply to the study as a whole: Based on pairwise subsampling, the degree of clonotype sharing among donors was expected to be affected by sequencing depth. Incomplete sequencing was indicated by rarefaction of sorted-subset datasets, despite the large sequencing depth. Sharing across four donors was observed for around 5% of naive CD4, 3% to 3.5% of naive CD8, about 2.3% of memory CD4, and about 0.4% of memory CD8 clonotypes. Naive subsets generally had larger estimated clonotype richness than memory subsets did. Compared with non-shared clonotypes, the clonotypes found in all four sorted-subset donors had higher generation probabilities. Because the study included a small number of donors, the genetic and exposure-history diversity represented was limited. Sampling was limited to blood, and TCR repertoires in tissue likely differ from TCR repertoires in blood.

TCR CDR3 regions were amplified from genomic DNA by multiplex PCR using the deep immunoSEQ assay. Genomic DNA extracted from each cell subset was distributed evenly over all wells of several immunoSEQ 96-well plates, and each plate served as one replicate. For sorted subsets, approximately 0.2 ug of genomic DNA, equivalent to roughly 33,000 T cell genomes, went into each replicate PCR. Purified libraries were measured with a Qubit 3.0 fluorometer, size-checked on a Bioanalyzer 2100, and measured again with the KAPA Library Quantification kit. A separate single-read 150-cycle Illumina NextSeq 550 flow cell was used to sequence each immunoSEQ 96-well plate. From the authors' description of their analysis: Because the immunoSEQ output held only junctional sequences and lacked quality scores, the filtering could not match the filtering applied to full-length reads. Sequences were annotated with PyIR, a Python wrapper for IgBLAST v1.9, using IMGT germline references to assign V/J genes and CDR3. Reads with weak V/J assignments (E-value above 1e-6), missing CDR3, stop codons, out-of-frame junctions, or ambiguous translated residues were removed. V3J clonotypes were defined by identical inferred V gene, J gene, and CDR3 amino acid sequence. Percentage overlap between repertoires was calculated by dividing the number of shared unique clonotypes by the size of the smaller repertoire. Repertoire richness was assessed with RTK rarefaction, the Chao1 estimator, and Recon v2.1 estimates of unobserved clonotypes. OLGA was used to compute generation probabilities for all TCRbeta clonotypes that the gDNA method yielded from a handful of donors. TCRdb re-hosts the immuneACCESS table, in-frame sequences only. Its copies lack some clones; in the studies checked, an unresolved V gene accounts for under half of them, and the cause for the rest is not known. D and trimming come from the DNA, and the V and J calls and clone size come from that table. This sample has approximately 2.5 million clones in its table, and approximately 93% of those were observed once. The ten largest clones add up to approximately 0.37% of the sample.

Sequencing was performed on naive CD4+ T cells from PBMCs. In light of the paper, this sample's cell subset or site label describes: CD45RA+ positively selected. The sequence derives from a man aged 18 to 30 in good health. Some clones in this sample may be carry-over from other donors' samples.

The nucleotide sequence is given as TGCAGCGTTCTGGCCCCCATCACGGGACTAGCGGGATTCTACACAGATACGCAGTATTTT. Its product reads: CSVLAPITGLAGFYTDTQYF. The receptor chain draws on TRBV29-1 and TRBJ2-3; 13 bases in the junction line up with TRBD2. Compared with germline, V lacks 5 bases and J lacks 2 bases; bases without a gene match: 19. The CDR3 goes from the cysteine to the phenylalanine over 20 residues. Only the CDR3 DNA is retained, 60 bases long and in frame from the first base. Looking up the germline V gene yields CDR1 SQVTM and CDR2 ANQGSEA.